A single sample gave rise to the 21 T cell receptor beta chains below, sequenced in a study of human T cells and chemical hapten exposure. Described time point: pre-sensitization, week 0. Treatment given: therapeutic diphenylcyclopropenone sensitization with weekly scalp DPC. TCRdb processed the RACE reads anew with MiXCR; each CDR3 protein has one entry. The table has some 360,000 distinct CDR3 sequences, 4.5% to 5.5% seen once. The sample in question was whole blood, obtained in connection with sensitization to the hapten diphenylcyclopropenone (DPC). Source of these receptors: a woman in her 50s with alopecia areata. Some clones in this sample may be carry-over from other donors' samples.

This clonotype was observed a handful of times. The genes are TRBV7-2 and TRBJ2-3; D not resolved. Germline V CDR1 and CDR2: SGHTA, FQGNSA. V lost 1 base to trimming and J lost 0 bases, with 8 bases between them. This CDR3 contains 15 residues. The CDR3 nucleotides read TGTGCCAGCAGCTTAGGCAGATCTAGCACAGATACGCAGTATTTT. Protein product: CASSLGRSSTDTQYF.

The chain employs TRBV7-6 and TRBJ1-1; 9 nucleotides match TRBD1. The CDR3 loop spans 16 amino acids. V lost 1 base to trimming and J lost 2 bases; unmatched junction nucleotides: 5. Germline V gene data show CDR1 as SGHVS and CDR2 as FNYEAQ. The CDR3 protein is CASSLVKGQGNTEAFF. CDR3 bases: TGTGCCAGCAGCTTAGTAAAGGGACAGGGTAACACTGAAGCTTTCTTT.

The chain couples TRBV7-2 to TRBJ2-7; 10 nucleotides align to TRBD2. The germline V gene encodes CDR1 SGHTA and CDR2 FQGNSA. There are 16 residues in the CDR3. Germline trimming cut 0 bases from V and 4 bases from J; bases unmatched to any gene: 6. The CDR3 nucleotides read TGTGCCAGCAGCTTAGCTAGCCGGACTAGCGGATACGAGCAGTACTTC. Amino acids: CASSLASRTSGYEQYF.

This clonotype was detected many times. The rearrangement uses TRBV18 and TRBJ1-6; TRBD1 agrees at 8 bases. Germline-derived CDR1 and CDR2 are KGHSH and LQKENI. V gave up 5 bases and J gave up 5 bases; unmatched junction bases: 14. The CDR3 consists of 18 residues. The CDR3 sequence is CASSSTLQGEMNNSPLHF. CDR3 DNA sequence: TGTGCCAGCTCATCCACTTTACAGGGGGAAATGAATAATTCACCCCTCCACTTT. Using reference TRBV18 and TRBJ1-6 for the parts outside the CDR3, the full variable domain is NAGVMQNPRHLVRRRGQEARLRCSPMKGHSHVYWYRQLPEEGLKFMVYLQKENIIDESGMPKERFSAEFPKEGPSILRIQQVVRGDSAAYFCASSSTLQGEMNNSPLHFGNGTRLTVT.

There are a few counts of this clonotype. This chain joins TRBV24-1 and TRBJ2-1; the match to TRBD2 covers 9 bases. Germline CDR1 is KGHDR and CDR2 is SFDVKD. The length of the CDR3 is 15 residues. V shed 2 bases, J shed 8 bases, and the junction held 6 bases outside the gene matches. Here the CDR3 reads CATSDWRGRADEQFF. In DNA, the CDR3 is TGTGCCACCAGTGATTGGCGCGGGAGGGCCGATGAGCAGTTCTTC.

The J gene is TRBJ2-7, the V gene TRBV20-1, with a weak D call TRBD1 (7 bases). The CDR3 consists of 15 residues. Trimming pared 0 bases from V and 6 bases from J, leaving 18 bases between. Germline V gives CDR1 DFQATT, CDR2 SNEGSKA (reference sequence). The CDR3, as DNA: TGCAGTGCTAGAGATTCCTCTCAGGGGGGCCGCGAGCAGTACTTC. Translated, it gives CSARDSSQGGREQYF.

The chain recombines TRBV3-1 with TRBJ2-1; D is unresolved. The germline V gene has CDR1 LGHDT and CDR2 YNNKEL (reference sequence). Trimming took off 3 bases at V and 9 bases at J, with 6 bases between the two ends. CDR3 size: 11 residues. The CDR3 spells CASSHPSEQFF. CDR3 nucleotides: TGTGCCAGCAGCCACCCATCTGAGCAGTTCTTC.

Ten or more counts support this clonotype. The rearrangement uses TRBV7-9 and TRBJ2-7; D remains unclear. Germline loops: CDR1 SEHNR, CDR2 FQNEAQ (reference sequence). The CDR3 has 11 residues. Trimming shortened V by 5 bases and J by 6 bases, and 8 bases separated the two germline ends. CDR3 sequence: CASSKSGEQYF. CDR3 coding DNA: TGTGCCAGCAGCAAGTCAGGCGAGCAGTACTTC.

This clonotype came up many times. The J gene is TRBJ1-1, the V gene TRBV5-1, with D tentatively TRBD1 (5 bases). In germline, CDR1 is SGHRS, CDR2 YFSETQ. V shed 4 bases and J shed 8 bases, with 9 bases lying between them. CDR3 length: 11 amino acids. CDR3 loop: CASSPGNEAFF. In DNA form, the CDR3 reads TGCGCCAGCAGCCCAGGGAACGAAGCTTTCTTT.

As to this clonotype: A read error may produce the germline difference seen at one junction end. The chain carries TRBV15 and TRBJ1-5, with D unclear. The CDR3 extends over 15 amino acids. Germline CDR1 LNHNV, CDR2 YYDKDF (reference sequence). In nucleotides, the CDR3 is TGTGCCACCAGCTCGGTACAAGGCGGGAATCGGCCCCAGCATTTT. Translating gives CATSSVQGGNRPQHF.

This clonotype came up many times. This rearrangement joins TRBV21-1 to TRBJ2-7; whether TRBD2, the table's D call, matches the DNA was not checked. TRBV21-1 constitutes a pseudogene. The CDR3 runs to 15 residues. The CDR3 coding sequence is TGTGCCAGCAGGCCGACTAGCGGGAGGGCTTGCGAGCAGTACTTC. Translation: CASRPTSGRACEQYF.

This chain links TRBV10-3 with TRBJ2-1; D is perhaps TRBD1 (7 bases). The CDR3 spans 15 residues. The germline CDR1 and CDR2 sequences are ENHRY and SYGVKD. V was pared by 4 bases and J by 6 bases, with 16 bases between. CDR3 bases: TGTGCCATCAGTGGACAGGGAGGTGGTGGCAATGAGCAGTTCTTC. It is translated as CAISGQGGGGNEQFF.

This chain joins TRBV10-2 and TRBJ1-6; D call uncertain. CDR1 and CDR2 from the germline V gene are WSHSY and SAAADI. The V gene lost 0 bases and the J gene lost 7 bases, with 10 bases spanning the gap. CDR3 length equals 15 residues. CDR3 loop: CASSESEVPNSPLHF. In nucleotides, the CDR3 is TGCGCCAGCAGTGAGTCGGAGGTTCCGAATTCACCCCTCCACTTT.

The rearrangement uses TRBV7-9 and TRBJ1-3, with D tentatively TRBD1 (5 bases). The V end was cut by 5 bases, the J end by 0 bases, with 20 bases between. CDR3 length: 18 residues. The germline V gene has CDR1 SEHNR and CDR2 FQNEAQ (reference sequence). CDR3 DNA: TGTGCCAGCAGCCCCCCAGGGCCAGGGAAACTCTCTGGAAACACCATATATTTT. Translating it yields CASSPPGPGKLSGNTIYF.

This clonotype was recorded many times. The CDR3 region is CASSLFRDNEQFF. Here the CDR3 DNA reads TGTGCCAGCAGTTTGTTCCGGGACAATGAGCAGTTCTTC. The rearrangement joins TRBV12-3 or TRBV12-4 to TRBJ2-1; unclear D gene. This CDR3 region has 13 residues. V was trimmed by 3 bases and J by 5 bases, leaving 8 bases between them.

This clonotype was recorded a few times. The chain combines TRBV6-1 with TRBJ2-1; D not certain. Trimming stripped 4 bases from V and 2 bases from J, with 6 bases between. The germline CDR1 and CDR2 sequences are MNHNS and SASEGT. CDR3 length: 13 amino acids. CDR3 coding DNA: TGTGCCAGCAGTGCCCGGACCTACAATGAGCAGTTCTTC. Residues: CASSARTYNEQFF.

This clonotype was seen repeatedly, ten times or more. This sequence joins TRBV12-3 or TRBV12-4 and TRBJ2-3; 7 bases match TRBD2. This CDR3 is 17 amino acids long. J gave up 1 base and V 5 bases, and 12 bases lay outside the gene matches. The CDR3 is CASSGDGGTIGTDTQYF. As DNA, the CDR3 is TGTGCCAGCAGTGGGGACGGGGGGACGATCGGCACAGATACGCAGTATTTT.

The sample holds many counts of this clonotype. This chain uses TRBV11-3 with TRBJ2-1, with TRBD2 matching 7 bases. Germline-derived CDR1 and CDR2 are SGHNT and YENEEA. CDR3 length: 12 residues. Unmatched junction bases numbered 4, after V lost 5 bases and J lost 9 bases. In nucleotides, the CDR3 is TGTGCCAGCAGCGTGCCTAGCGGTGAGCAGTTCTTC. It encodes CASSVPSGEQFF.

This clonotype occurred many times. The chain has TRBV7-8 and TRBJ2-3; 7 bases line up with TRBD2. This CDR3 is built from 19 residues. V dropped 0 bases and J dropped 2; count of bases not matched to a gene: 14. CDR1 is SGHVS, CDR2 FQNEAQ, per germline. In DNA form, the CDR3 reads TGTGCCAGCAGCTTAGCGTTCGCGGGGGTTTATGGTGACACAGATACGCAGTATTTT. Encoded protein: CASSLAFAGVYGDTDTQYF.

This clonotype was seen at least ten times. The V call is TRBV6-2 or TRBV6-3, the J call TRBJ2-2; no clear D gene. CDR1 is MNHEY and CDR2 is SVGEGT in the germline V gene. The CDR3 is made up of 13 amino acids. Trimming removed 4 bases at V and 7 bases at J, with 10 bases between. CDR3 in amino acids: CASSSPKVGELFF. CDR3 DNA sequence: TGTGCCAGCAGTTCACCGAAGGTCGGGGAGCTGTTTTTT.

This clonotype was seen ten or more times. The chain carries TRBV14 and TRBJ1-3, with D tentatively TRBD1 (5 bases). V lost 1 base, J lost 4 bases, and 14 bases lay in between. This CDR3 has 16 residues. CDR1 and CDR2 (germline): SGHDN, FVKESK. DNA for the CDR3: TGTGCCAGCAGCCAAGGGAAGGGGCTATCCGGAAACACCATATATTTT. It translates to CASSQGKGLSGNTIYF.